A single sample gave rise to the 18 T cell receptor beta chains below, sequenced in a study of cytomegalovirus exposure and HLA in healthy donors. The repertoire was sequenced with immunoSEQ multiplex PCR; TCRdb's copy has only in-frame clones and lacks some. The table lists 100,000 to 150,000 clones, approximately 91% of them singletons, with 2% to 2.5% in the top ten. Material: PBMCs. The receptors derive from a woman between 18 and 29 years old in good health and CMV-seronegative.

CDR3 sequence reads: CASSLDAGWQPQHF. DNA of the CDR3: TGTGCCAGCAGCTTAGATGCAGGTTGGCAGCCCCAGCATTTT. This chain joins TRBV7-9 and TRBJ1-5; no definite D call. Trimming pared 1 base from V and 7 bases from J, leaving 11 bases between. The CDR3 extends over 14 amino acids. Looked up from germline, CDR1 is SEHNR and CDR2 is FQNEAQ (reference sequence).

This clone was found a few times. The chain couples TRBV12-5 to TRBJ1-2, with a tentative D call TRBD1 (6 bases). Per germline, CDR1 LGHNT and CDR2 FRNRAP. Trimming cost V 0 bases and J 8 bases, with 16 bases left between them. This CDR3 contains 15 residues. The CDR3, as DNA: TGTGCTAGTGGTTTGGTACTGGGGGCCGCCCGAGGCTACACCTTC. Translation: CASGLVLGAARGYTF.

J is TRBJ2-2 and V is TRBV6-6; 7 bases line up with TRBD2. Germline lookup yields CDR1 MNHNY and CDR2 SVGAGI (reference sequence). The trim removed 2 bases at V and 5 bases at J, leaving 8 bases unmatched. This CDR3 comprises 16 residues. The CDR3 region has the DNA TGTGCCAGCAGTTACGAGGCGGGAGTGAGTACCGGGGAGCTGTTTTTT. As protein: CASSYEAGVSTGELFF.

This clone has only a few counts. The rearrangement joins TRBV28 to TRBJ2-7, with D perhaps matching TRBD2 (6 bases). The V gene lost 8 bases and the J gene lost 6 bases, with 17 bases spanning the gap. The CDR3 runs to 13 residues. The germline V gene has CDR1 MDHEN and CDR2 SYDVKM. The CDR3 protein is CASGGGSGSEQYF. The CDR3 coding sequence is TGTGCCAGCGGCGGAGGGTCAGGTTCCGAGCAGTACTTC.

The gene calls are TRBV19 and TRBJ2-7; 9 bases fit TRBD2. The CDR3 loop spans 15 amino acids. J was trimmed by 5 bases and V by 8 bases; bases with no gene match: 13. Germline V lookup: CDR1 LNHDA, CDR2 SQIVND (reference sequence). As DNA, the CDR3 is TGTGCCAGTGGGGCTAGCGGGACTTCGACGGACGAGCAGTACTTC. This encodes CASGASGTSTDEQYF.

J is TRBJ2-7 and V is TRBV19, with a tentative D call TRBD2 (6 bases). V shed 6 bases and J shed 6 bases, with 18 bases lying between them. Germline V CDR1 and CDR2: LNHDA, SQIVND (reference sequence). There are 14 residues in the CDR3. The CDR3: CASSFGGLTSEQYF. The CDR3 nucleotides read TGTGCCAGTAGCTTTGGGGGGTTGACGAGCGAGCAGTACTTC.

In its sample, this clone was seen a few times. This sequence joins TRBV7-9 and TRBJ2-7, with 11 nucleotides matching TRBD2. The CDR3 is 19 amino acids. Trimming took 5 bases from V and 1 from J; bases not matched to a gene: 16. Germline V gene data show CDR1 as SEHNR and CDR2 as FQNEAQ (reference sequence). This CDR3 is CASSITGTSGRLGSYEQYF. The CDR3 coding sequence is TGTGCCAGCAGCATTACCGGGACTAGCGGACGCCTGGGGTCCTACGAGCAGTACTTC.

The chain has TRBV10-3 and TRBJ2-7; TRBD2 might be the D (6 bases). Trimming took off 6 bases at V and 6 bases at J, with 12 bases between the two ends. This CDR3 spans 12 amino acids. Germline CDR1 ENHRY, CDR2 SYGVKD. CDR3 nucleotides: TGTGCCATCAGCGGGAGCTCAGGCGAGCAGTACTTC. This encodes CAISGSSGEQYF.

This chain joins TRBV6-5 and TRBJ2-2; no firm D call. The CDR3 contains 15 residues. From germline, CDR1 is MNHEY and CDR2 SVGAGI. V lost 4 bases, J lost 2 bases, and 11 bases lay in between. The CDR3 nucleotides read TGTGCCAGCAGTTCGCTACGAGGAAACACCGGGGAGCTGTTTTTT. Translated: CASSSLRGNTGELFF.

The V and J genes are TRBV6-6 and TRBJ2-1; the D is unclear. This CDR3 has 12 amino acids. The ends were cut back, 7 bases at V and 15 bases at J, with 19 bases in the middle. The V gene's germline CDR1 is MNHNY and CDR2 SVGAGI (reference sequence). The CDR3 here is CASKDSALVPFF. The CDR3 coding sequence is TGTGCCAGCAAAGACTCGGCGTTAGTACCGTTCTTC.

The CDR3 DNA is TGTGCCAGCAGCTTAGGCCCTTTGACTAGCGGGAGGGATTTTCGCACCGGGGAGCTGTTTTTT. Encoded protein: CASSLGPLTSGRDFRTGELFF. The rearrangement uses TRBV13 and TRBJ2-2; TRBD2 matches 14 bases. The CDR3 is 21 residues long. J gave up 4 bases and V 0 bases, and 13 bases lay outside the gene matches. Germline CDR1 and CDR2: PRHDT and FYEKMQ (reference sequence).

V gene TRBV7-6 combines with J gene TRBJ1-5; unclear D gene. Per the germline V gene, CDR1 is SGHVS and CDR2 is FNYEAQ. This CDR3 has 17 amino acids. Trimming pared 1 base from V and 2 bases from J, leaving 15 bases between. CDR3 residues: CASSLGPESGGNQPQHF. Here the CDR3 DNA reads TGTGCCAGCAGCTTAGGTCCCGAGAGCGGAGGCAATCAGCCCCAGCATTTT. Full variable domain (outside the CDR3, taken from reference TRBV7-6 and TRBJ1-5): GAGVSQSPRYKVTKRGQDVALRCDPISGHVSLYWYRQALGQGPEFLTYFNYEAQQDKSGLPNDRFSAERPEGSISTLTIQRTEQRDSAMYRCASSLGPESGGNQPQHFGDGTRLSIL.

This rearrangement joins TRBV18 to TRBJ2-7, with D uncertain. Germline assignment: CDR1 KGHSH and CDR2 LQKENI. This CDR3 has 11 residues. Trimming shortened V by 0 bases and J by 7 bases, and 4 bases separated the two germline ends. The CDR3 sequence: CASSPPREQYF. The CDR3 DNA sequence: TGTGCCAGCTCACCACCGAGGGAGCAGTACTTC.

The chain recombines TRBV28 with TRBJ2-5; a possible D gene is TRBD2 (6 bases). V lost 4 bases and J lost 5, with 20 bases in between. The CDR3 has 16 residues. Germline V gene sequence: CDR1 MDHEN, CDR2 SYDVKM. The CDR3: CASSSLSPGTGETQYF. DNA of the CDR3: TGTGCCAGCAGTTCCTTAAGCCCCGGGACTGGGGAGACCCAGTACTTC.

This clone was recorded only once. The chain is built from TRBV6-5 and TRBJ1-2; 10 bases line up with TRBD1. The V segment lost 8 bases and the J segment 6 bases; nucleotides outside the gene matches: 3. CDR1 is MNHEY, CDR2 SVGAGI, per germline. The CDR3 is made up of 12 amino acids. CDR3 sequence: CASRQGADGYTF. The DNA for the CDR3 is TGTGCCAGCCGACAGGGGGCTGATGGCTACACCTTC.

This clone has only a few counts. The J gene is TRBJ1-1, the V gene TRBV5-5, with TRBD1 as a possible D gene (5 bases). The CDR3 contains 13 residues. V was trimmed by 2 bases and J by 4 bases, leaving 9 bases between them. The germline V gene has CDR1 SGHKS and CDR2 YYEKEE (reference sequence). The CDR3 spells CASSFGRGTEAFF. The CDR3 nucleotides are TGTGCCAGCAGCTTCGGGAGGGGCACTGAAGCTTTCTTT.

V and J are TRBV4-1 and TRBJ1-1; 11 nucleotides align to TRBD1. V trimming: 0 bases; J trimming: 7 bases; junction bases outside the gene matches: 13. This CDR3 region has 18 residues. Per germline, CDR1 MGHRA and CDR2 YSYEKL. CDR3 DNA: TGCGCCAGCAGCCAAGATACAGGAGGGACAGGGGGATTTCTTGAAGCTTTCTTT. Residues: CASSQDTGGTGGFLEAFF.

This chain joins TRBV7-8 and TRBJ2-3; possible D gene TRBD1, 5 bases. The germline CDR1 and CDR2 sequences are SGHVS and FQNEAQ. This CDR3 has 16 amino acids. Between the trimmed V and J ends, which lost 0 bases and 2 bases, there was a span of 12 bases. CDR3 residues: CASSLAWGPLTDTQYF. The CDR3 nucleotides read TGTGCCAGCAGCTTAGCGTGGGGCCCCCTCACAGATACGCAGTATTTT.